This T cell receptor beta chain was sequenced during a study of blood T cell repertoires in COVID-19. Overall study: The United States, Italy and Spain were the sources of the acute and convalescent COVID-19 samples.

Enrolled through a virtual design, the participants were between 18 and 89 years of age and came from 24 US areas. Participant-reported clinical history was the basis for cohort assignment. Original analysis: Amplification of reference gene primers was used by the study to estimate nucleated cell counts. Libraries were prepared by immunoSEQ multiplex PCR; TCRdb keeps only in-frame clonotypes and omits some of them. Clone size and V and J calls were adopted from that table, with D and trimming inferred from the DNA. This table holds about 190,000 clones, 70% to 85% found once. Trimming left V 2 bases short and J 0 bases short, with 7 bases between. This CDR3 region has 14 residues. Per the germline V gene, CDR1 is LGHDT and CDR2 is YNNKEL (reference sequence).

The TCR originated in an older woman with acute COVID-19. The chain couples TRBV3-1 (or the pseudogene TRBV3-2) to TRBJ2-5, with a tentative D call TRBD2 (5 bases). Sequences were obtained from PBMCs or T cells enriched from blood (not recorded which). CDR3: CASSQTDYQETQYF. The CDR3 DNA sequence: TGTGCCAGCAGCCAAACGGACTACCAAGAGACCCAGTACTTC.